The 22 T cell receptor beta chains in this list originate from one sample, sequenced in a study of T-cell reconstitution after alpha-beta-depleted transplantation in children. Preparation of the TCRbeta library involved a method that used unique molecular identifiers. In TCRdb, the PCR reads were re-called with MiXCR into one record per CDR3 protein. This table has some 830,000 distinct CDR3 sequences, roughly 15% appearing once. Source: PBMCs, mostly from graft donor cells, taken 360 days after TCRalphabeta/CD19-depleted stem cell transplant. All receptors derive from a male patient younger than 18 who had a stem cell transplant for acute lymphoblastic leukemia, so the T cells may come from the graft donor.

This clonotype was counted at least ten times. The CDR3 DNA is TGTGCCAGCAGTTACCCATCACCTTCGGGGGGATTCTCCTACAATGAGCAGTTCTTC. Translated: CASSYPSPSGGFSYNEQFF. The genes are TRBV6-5 and TRBJ2-1; TRBD2 aligns across 7 bases. With 2 bases clipped from V and 0 bases from J, the junction kept 13 bases outside the gene matches. Germline CDR1 MNHEY, CDR2 SVGAGI. The CDR3 extends over 19 amino acids.

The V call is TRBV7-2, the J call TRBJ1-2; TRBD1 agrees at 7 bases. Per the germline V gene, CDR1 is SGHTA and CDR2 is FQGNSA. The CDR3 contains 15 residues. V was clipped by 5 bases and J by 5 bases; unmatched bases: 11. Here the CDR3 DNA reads TGTGCCAGCAGCCTCGGGACAGCAGCCCGATATGGCTACACCTTC. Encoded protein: CASSLGTAARYGYTF.

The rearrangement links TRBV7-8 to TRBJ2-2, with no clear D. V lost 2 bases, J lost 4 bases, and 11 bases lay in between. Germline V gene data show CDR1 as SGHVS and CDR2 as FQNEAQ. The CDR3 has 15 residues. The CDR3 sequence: CASSLSNWLTGELFF. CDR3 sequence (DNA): TGTGCCAGCAGCTTAAGCAACTGGCTCACCGGGGAGCTGTTTTTT.

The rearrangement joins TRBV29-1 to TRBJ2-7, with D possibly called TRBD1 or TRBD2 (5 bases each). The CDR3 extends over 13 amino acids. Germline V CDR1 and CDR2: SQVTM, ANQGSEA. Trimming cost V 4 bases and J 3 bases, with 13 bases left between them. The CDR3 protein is CSVVRGRFYEQYF. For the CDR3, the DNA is TGCAGCGTTGTGAGGGGAAGGTTCTACGAGCAGTACTTC.

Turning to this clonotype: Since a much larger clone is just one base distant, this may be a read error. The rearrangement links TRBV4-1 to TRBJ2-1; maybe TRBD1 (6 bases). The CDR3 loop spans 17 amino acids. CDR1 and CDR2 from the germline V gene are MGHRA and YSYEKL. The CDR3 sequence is CPSSQTMNQGLYNEQFF. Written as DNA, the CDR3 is TGCCCCAGCAGCCAAACTATGAATCAGGGGCTCTACAATGAGCAGTTCTTC.

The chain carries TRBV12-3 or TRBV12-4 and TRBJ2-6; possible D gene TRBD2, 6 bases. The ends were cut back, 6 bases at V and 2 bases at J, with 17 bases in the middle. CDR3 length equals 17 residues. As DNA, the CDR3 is TGTGCCAGCAGCCCTCTAGGGGAGGCAGCTGGGGCCAACGTCCTGACTTTC. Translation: CASSPLGEAAGANVLTF.

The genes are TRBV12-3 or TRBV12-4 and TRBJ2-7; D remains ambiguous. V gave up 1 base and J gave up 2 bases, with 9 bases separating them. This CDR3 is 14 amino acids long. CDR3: CASSLGKNTYEQYF. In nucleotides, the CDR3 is TGTGCCAGCAGTTTAGGGAAGAACACCTACGAGCAGTACTTC.

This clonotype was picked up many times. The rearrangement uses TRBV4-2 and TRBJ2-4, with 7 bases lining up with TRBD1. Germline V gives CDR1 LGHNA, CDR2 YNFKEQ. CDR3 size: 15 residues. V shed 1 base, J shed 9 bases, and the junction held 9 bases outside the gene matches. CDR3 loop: CASSQGGGVWGIQYF. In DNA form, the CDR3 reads TGTGCCAGCAGCCAAGGAGGGGGCGTTTGGGGCATTCAGTACTTC.

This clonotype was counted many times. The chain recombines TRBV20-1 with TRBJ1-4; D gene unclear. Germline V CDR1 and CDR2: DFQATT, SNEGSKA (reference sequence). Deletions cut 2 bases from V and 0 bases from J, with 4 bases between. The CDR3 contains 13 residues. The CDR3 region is CSARTATNEKLFF. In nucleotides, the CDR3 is TGCAGTGCTAGAACGGCAACTAATGAAAAACTGTTTTTT.

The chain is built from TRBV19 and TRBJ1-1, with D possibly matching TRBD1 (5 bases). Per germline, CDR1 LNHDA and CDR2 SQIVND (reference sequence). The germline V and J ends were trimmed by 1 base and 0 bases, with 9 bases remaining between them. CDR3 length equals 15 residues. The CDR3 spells CASSIGGDLNTEAFF. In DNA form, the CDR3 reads TGTGCCAGTAGTATAGGAGGGGATCTGAACACTGAAGCTTTCTTT.

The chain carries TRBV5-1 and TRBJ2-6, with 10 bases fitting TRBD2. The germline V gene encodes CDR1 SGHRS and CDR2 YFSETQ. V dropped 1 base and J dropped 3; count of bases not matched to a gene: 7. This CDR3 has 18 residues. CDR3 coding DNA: TGCGCCAGCAGCTTGCTAGCGGGGGTACTCGGTGGGGCCAACGTCCTGACTTTC. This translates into CASSLLAGVLGGANVLTF.

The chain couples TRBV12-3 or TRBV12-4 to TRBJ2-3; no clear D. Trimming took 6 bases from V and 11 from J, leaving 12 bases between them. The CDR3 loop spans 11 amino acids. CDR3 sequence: CASSTRALQYF. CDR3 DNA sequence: TGTGCCAGCAGCACTCGGGCCCTGCAGTATTTT.

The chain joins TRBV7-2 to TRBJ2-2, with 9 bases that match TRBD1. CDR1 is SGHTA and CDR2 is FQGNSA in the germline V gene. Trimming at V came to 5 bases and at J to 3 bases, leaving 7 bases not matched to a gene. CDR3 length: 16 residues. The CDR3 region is CASSPSDRGDTGELFF. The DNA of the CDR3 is TGTGCCAGCAGCCCGAGTGACAGGGGGGACACCGGGGAGCTGTTTTTT.

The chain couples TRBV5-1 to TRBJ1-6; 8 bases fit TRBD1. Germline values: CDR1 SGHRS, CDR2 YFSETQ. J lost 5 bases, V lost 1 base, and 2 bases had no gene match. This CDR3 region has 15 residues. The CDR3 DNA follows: TGCGCCAGCAGCTTGCGGACAGGGAATAATTCACCCCTCCACTTT. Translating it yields CASSLRTGNNSPLHF.

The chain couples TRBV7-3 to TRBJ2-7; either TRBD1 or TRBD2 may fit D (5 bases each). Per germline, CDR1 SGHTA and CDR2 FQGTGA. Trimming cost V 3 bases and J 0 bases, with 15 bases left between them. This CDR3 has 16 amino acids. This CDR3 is CASSFGGTVSSYEQYF. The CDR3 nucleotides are TGTGCCAGCAGCTTCGGTGGGACCGTCAGCTCCTACGAGCAGTACTTC.

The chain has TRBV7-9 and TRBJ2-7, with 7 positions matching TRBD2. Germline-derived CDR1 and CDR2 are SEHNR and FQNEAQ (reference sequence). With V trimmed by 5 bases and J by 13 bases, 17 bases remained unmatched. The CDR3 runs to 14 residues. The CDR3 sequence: CASSARGGGIGHYF. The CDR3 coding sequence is TGTGCCAGCAGCGCCCGAGGCGGGGGAATAGGGCATTACTTC.

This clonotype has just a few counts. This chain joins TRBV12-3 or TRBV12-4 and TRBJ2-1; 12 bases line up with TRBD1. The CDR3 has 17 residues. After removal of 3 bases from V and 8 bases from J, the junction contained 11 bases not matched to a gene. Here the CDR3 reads CASSFPKPGQGADEQFF. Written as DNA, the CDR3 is TGTGCCAGCAGTTTTCCTAAACCGGGACAGGGGGCCGATGAGCAGTTCTTC.

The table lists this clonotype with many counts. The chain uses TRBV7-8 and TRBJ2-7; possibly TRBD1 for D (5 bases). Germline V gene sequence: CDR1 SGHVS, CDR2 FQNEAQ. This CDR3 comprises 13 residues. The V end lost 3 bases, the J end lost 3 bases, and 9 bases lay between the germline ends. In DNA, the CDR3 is TGTGCCAGCAGCTTCCCAGGGATCTACGAGCAGTACTTC. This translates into CASSFPGIYEQYF.

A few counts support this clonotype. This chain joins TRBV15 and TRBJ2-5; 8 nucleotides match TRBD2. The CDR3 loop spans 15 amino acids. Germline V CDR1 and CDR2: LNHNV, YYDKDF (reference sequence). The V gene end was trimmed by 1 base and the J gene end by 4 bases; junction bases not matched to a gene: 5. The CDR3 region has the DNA TGTGCCACCAGCAGAGTTGGGACTAGAGGAGAGACCCAGTACTTC. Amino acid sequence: CATSRVGTRGETQYF.

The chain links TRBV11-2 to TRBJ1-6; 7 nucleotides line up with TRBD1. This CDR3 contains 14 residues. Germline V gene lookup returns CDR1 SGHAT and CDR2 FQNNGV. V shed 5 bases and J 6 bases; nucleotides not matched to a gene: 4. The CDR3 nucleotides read TGTGCCAGCAGCCGACAGGGCGTTAATTCACCCCTCCACTTT. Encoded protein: CASSRQGVNSPLHF.

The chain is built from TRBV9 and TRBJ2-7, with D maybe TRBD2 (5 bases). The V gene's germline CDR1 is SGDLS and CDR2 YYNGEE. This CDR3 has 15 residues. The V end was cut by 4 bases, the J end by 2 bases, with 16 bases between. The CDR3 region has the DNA TGTGCCAGCAGCCCCGAAGGGAGTTTTCCCTACGAGCAGTACTTC. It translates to CASSPEGSFPYEQYF. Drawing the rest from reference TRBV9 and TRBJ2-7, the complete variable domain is DSGVTQTPKHLITATGQRVTLRCSPRSGDLSVYWYQQSLDQGLQFLIQYYNGEERAKGNILERFSAQQFPDLHSELNLSSLELGDSALYFCASSPEGSFPYEQYFGPGTRLTVT.

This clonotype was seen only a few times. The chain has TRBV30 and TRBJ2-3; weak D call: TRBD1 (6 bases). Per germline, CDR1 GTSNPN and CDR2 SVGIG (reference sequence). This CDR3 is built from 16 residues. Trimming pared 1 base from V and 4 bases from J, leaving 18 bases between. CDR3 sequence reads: CAWSALQGEGSDTQYF. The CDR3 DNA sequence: TGTGCCTGGAGTGCACTACAGGGTGAGGGCTCAGATACGCAGTATTTT.